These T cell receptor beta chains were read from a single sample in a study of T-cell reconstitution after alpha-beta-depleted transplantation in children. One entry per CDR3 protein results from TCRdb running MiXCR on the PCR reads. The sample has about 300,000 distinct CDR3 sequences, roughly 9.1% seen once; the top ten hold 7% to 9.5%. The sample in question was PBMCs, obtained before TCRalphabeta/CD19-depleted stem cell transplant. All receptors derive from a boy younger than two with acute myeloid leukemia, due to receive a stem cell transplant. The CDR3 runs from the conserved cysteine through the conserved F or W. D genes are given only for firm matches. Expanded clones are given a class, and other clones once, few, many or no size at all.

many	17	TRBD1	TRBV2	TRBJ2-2	TGTGCCAGCAGTGAAAATTATGACAGGGCGAACACCGGGGAGCTGTTTTTT	CASSENYDRANTGELFF
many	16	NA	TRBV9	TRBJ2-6	TGTGCCAGCAGCGTAGGGACTTTCTCTGGGGCCAACGTCCTGACTTTC	CASSVGTFSGANVLTF
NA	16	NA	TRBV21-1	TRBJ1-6	TGTGCCAGCAGCAAATTACGGGACAGGGGGACATCACCCCTCCACTTT	CASSKLRDRGTSPLHF
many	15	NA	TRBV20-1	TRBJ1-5	TGCAGTGCTAGACCGACAGCGAATAGCAATCAGCCCCAGCATTTT	CSARPTANSNQPQHF
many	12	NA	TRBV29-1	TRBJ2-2	TGCAGCGGGGGGTCAGGCGCCGGGGAGCTGTTTTTT	CSGGSGAGELFF
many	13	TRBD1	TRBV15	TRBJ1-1	TGTGCCACCAACCGACAGGGGAACACTGAAGCTTTCTTT	CATNRQGNTEAFF
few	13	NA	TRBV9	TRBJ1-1	TGTGCCAGCAGCGTAGACATGGGTACTGAAGCTTTCTTT	CASSVDMGTEAFF
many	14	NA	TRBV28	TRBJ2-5	TGTGCCAGCAGTTTAATCTCGGGGACGGAGACCCAGTACTTC	CASSLISGTETQYF
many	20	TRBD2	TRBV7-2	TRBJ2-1	TGTGCCAGCAGCTTAGCACTCCTCTCCCAAGCGGGGACTTTCGGCAATGAGCAGTTCTTC	CASSLALLSQAGTFGNEQFF
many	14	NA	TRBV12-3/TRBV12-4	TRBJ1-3	TGTGCCAGCAGTTCCCCTTCTTCTGGAAACACCATATATTTT	CASSSPSSGNTIYF
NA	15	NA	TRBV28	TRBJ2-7	TGTGCCAGCAGTCCAGGGGTTAGCGGCCGGTGGGAGCAGTACTTC	CASSPGVSGRWEQYF
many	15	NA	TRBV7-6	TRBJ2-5	TGTGCCAGCAGCCCCCCAGGGGTGGGTGAAGAGACCCAGTACTTC	CASSPPGVGEETQYF
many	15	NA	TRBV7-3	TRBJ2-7	TGTGCCAGCAGCTTAGGCAGGGAAGTTCCCTACGAGCAGTACTTC	CASSLGREVPYEQYF
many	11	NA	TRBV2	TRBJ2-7	TGTGCCAGCTGCTCTGAGTACGAGCAGTACTTC	CASCSEYEQYF
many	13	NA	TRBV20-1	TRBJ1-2	TGCAGTGCTAGAGGGGGACCCAGGGACGGCTACACCTTC	CSARGGPRDGYTF
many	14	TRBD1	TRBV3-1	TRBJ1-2	TGTGCCAGCAGCCCGGGACAGACCTCTTATGGCTACACCTTC	CASSPGQTSYGYTF
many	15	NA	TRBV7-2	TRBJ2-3	TGTGCCAGCAGCTTAGTTGCAGCGTCCACAGATACGCAGTATTTT	CASSLVAASTDTQYF
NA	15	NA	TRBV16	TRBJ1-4	TGTGCCAGCAGCCAACTGCGACAGGAGAATGAAAAACTGTTTTTT	CASSQLRQENEKLFF
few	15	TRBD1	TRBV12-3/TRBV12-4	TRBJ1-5	TGTGCCAGCAGGCCGGGACAGGGGGGCGGTCAGCCCCAGCATTTT	CASRPGQGGGQPQHF
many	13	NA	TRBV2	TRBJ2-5	TGTGCCAGCAGCTCGGACAGCCAAGAGACCCAGTACTTC	CASSSDSQETQYF
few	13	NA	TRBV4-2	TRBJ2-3	TGTGCCAGCAGCCACGAACCTACAGATACGCAGTATTTT	CASSHEPTDTQYF
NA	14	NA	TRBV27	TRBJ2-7	TGTGCCAGCAGTTTATCGGGCATACTCTACGAGCAGTACTTC	CASSLSGILYEQYF
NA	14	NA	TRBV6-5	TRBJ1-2	TGTGCCAGCAGTTACGGGACGGGCCTCTATGGCTACACCTTC	CASSYGTGLYGYTF
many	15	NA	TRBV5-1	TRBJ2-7	TGCGCCAGCAGCTTGGCGGGACGCCCTTCCTACGAGCAGTACTTC	CASSLAGRPSYEQYF
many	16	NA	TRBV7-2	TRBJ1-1	TGTGCCAGCAGCGCGCAATCCGGGATTATGAACACTGAAGCTTTCTTT	CASSAQSGIMNTEAFF
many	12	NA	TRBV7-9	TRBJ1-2	TGTGCCAGCAGCTCGGCCCACGAGGGCTACACCTTC	CASSSAHEGYTF
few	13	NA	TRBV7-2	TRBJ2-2	TGTGCCAGCAGCTCGACCTATTCCGGGGAGCTGTTTTTT	CASSSTYSGELFF
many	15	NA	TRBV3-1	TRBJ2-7	TGTGCCAGCAGCCGAAACAGGAGAGGATCCTCCGAGCAGTACTTC	CASSRNRRGSSEQYF
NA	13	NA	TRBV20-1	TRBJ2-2	TGCAGTGCTGTCAGGGGGAACACCGGGGAGCTGTTTTTT	CSAVRGNTGELFF
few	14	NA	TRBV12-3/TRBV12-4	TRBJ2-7	TGTGCCAGCAGTTCACTAGTGGCGGGGTACGAGCAGTACTTC	CASSSLVAGYEQYF
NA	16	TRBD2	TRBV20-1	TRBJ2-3	TGCTGCGCTAGAGAAGGTAGCGGGGGGGCCGAAGATACGCAGTATTTT	CCAREGSGGAEDTQYF